The 28 T cell receptor beta chains in this list originate from one sample, sequenced in a study of blood T cell repertoires in COVID-19. Libraries were prepared by immunoSEQ multiplex PCR; TCRdb keeps only in-frame clonotypes and omits some of them. The table records hundreds of thousands of clones, roughly 88% of them present only once. Sequencing was carried out using peripheral blood. These TCRs come from a woman in her twenties or thirties with active or convalescent COVID-19.

The chain carries TRBV5-1 and TRBJ2-3; TRBD2 matches at 11 bases. The V segment lost 0 bases and the J segment 2 bases; nucleotides outside the gene matches: 5. Germline V gene sequence: CDR1 SGHRS, CDR2 YFSETQ. This CDR3 contains 17 residues. The DNA for the CDR3 is TGCGCCAGCAGCTTGGGTACTAGCGGGAGTATCACAGATACGCAGTATTTT. It yields the protein CASSLGTSGSITDTQYF.

The rearrangement joins TRBV4-1 to TRBJ2-6; 9 bases align to TRBD1. This CDR3 contains 18 residues. V trimming: 3 bases; J trimming: 0 bases; junction bases outside the gene matches: 6. Germline values: CDR1 MGHRA, CDR2 YSYEKL. Here the CDR3 reads CASSHPGQGNSGANVLTF. The DNA for the CDR3 is TGCGCCAGCAGCCACCCGGGACAGGGAAACTCTGGGGCCAACGTCCTGACTTTC.

The rearrangement uses TRBV29-1 and TRBJ2-3; 8 nucleotides agree with TRBD2. The germline gives CDR1 SQVTM, CDR2 ANQGSEA. CDR3 length equals 11 residues. The CDR3 here is CSVAGSDTQYF. The CDR3 region has the DNA TGCAGTGTAGCGGGGTCAGATACGCAGTATTTT.

The V and J genes are TRBV9 and TRBJ2-1, with 9 positions matching TRBD2. J gave up 2 bases and V 4 bases, and 13 bases lay outside the gene matches. From germline, CDR1 is SGDLS and CDR2 YYNGEE. This CDR3 spans 18 amino acids. The CDR3 protein is CASSPSPVLAGTYNEQFF. The CDR3 DNA reads TGTGCCAGCAGCCCCAGCCCCGTCCTAGCGGGGACCTACAATGAGCAGTTCTTC.

The chain joins TRBV5-6 to TRBJ1-2, with D perhaps matching TRBD1 (6 bases). Germline assignment: CDR1 SGHDT and CDR2 YYEEEE. There are 17 residues in the CDR3. V lost 4 bases, J lost 4 bases, and 23 bases lay in between. In DNA, the CDR3 is TGTGCCAGCAGCCCCCTGGGGGGGCAGACCCGGGGCTATGGCTACACCTTC. Protein product: CASSPLGGQTRGYGYTF.

This chain links TRBV2 with TRBJ1-6, with D perhaps matching TRBD1 (5 bases). The CDR3 loop spans 13 amino acids. CDR1 and CDR2 (germline): SNHLY, FYNNEI. V was trimmed by 5 bases and J by 10 bases, leaving 12 bases between them. The CDR3 bases are TGTGCCAGCAGTATACAGGATAGCTCACCCCTCCACTTT. Encoded protein: CASSIQDSSPLHF.

The chain is built from TRBV18 and TRBJ2-7; 11 bases agree with TRBD2. J gave up 3 bases and V 0 bases, and 10 bases lay outside the gene matches. Germline CDR1 is KGHSH and CDR2 is LQKENI. The CDR3 extends over 18 amino acids. CDR3 loop: CASSPPASGGHGNYEQYF. The CDR3 DNA reads TGTGCCAGCTCACCACCGGCTAGCGGGGGGCACGGAAACTACGAGCAGTACTTC.

The chain has TRBV2 and TRBJ1-1; D might be TRBD1 (5 bases). Germline CDR1 reads SNHLY; CDR2 reads FYNNEI. V dropped 5 bases and J dropped 1 base, with 8 bases sitting between them. The CDR3 covers 13 residues. The DNA of the CDR3 is TGTGCCAGCAGTATCACAGGGAACACTGAAGCTTTCTTT. Translating gives CASSITGNTEAFF.

CDR3 sequence reads: CASSSTRGFGTDTQYF. CDR3 DNA sequence: TGTGCCAGCAGCTCCACCAGGGGTTTCGGCACAGATACGCAGTATTTT. The rearrangement links TRBV7-8 to TRBJ2-3; D is perhaps TRBD1 (6 bases). V dropped 4 bases and J dropped 1 base, with 15 bases sitting between them. The CDR3 length is 16 residues. The V gene's germline CDR1 is SGHVS and CDR2 FQNEAQ.

The chain links TRBV11-3 to TRBJ2-2; D gene uncertain. Trimming pared 5 bases from V and 6 bases from J, leaving 10 bases between. The length of the CDR3 is 13 residues. Per germline, CDR1 SGHNT and CDR2 YENEEA. In nucleotides, the CDR3 is TGTGCCAGCAGCCGTCCCTACTCCGGGGAGCTGTTTTTT. This translates into CASSRPYSGELFF.

This clone showed up just a few times. The CDR3 spells CASSPLAETYEQYF. CDR3 in DNA: TGTGCCAGCTCACCGCTAGCGGAAACCTACGAGCAGTACTTC. The V call is TRBV18, the J call TRBJ2-7, with 7 bases matching TRBD2. Looked up from germline, CDR1 is KGHSH and CDR2 is LQKENI. The V segment lost 3 bases and the J segment 2 bases; nucleotides outside the gene matches: 4. This CDR3 has 14 residues.

The chain joins TRBV6-1 to TRBJ2-2; possible D gene TRBD1, 7 bases. V was cut by 5 bases and J by 3 bases, with 13 bases left in between. The CDR3 loop spans 15 amino acids. Germline lookup yields CDR1 MNHNS and CDR2 SASEGT. The CDR3 loop is CASSQGGTDTGELFF. CDR3 bases: TGTGCCAGCAGTCAGGGGGGTACGGACACCGGGGAGCTGTTTTTT.

The chain recombines TRBV6-1 with TRBJ1-5; D is undetermined. CDR1 and CDR2 (germline): MNHNS, SASEGT. The V end was cut by 0 bases, the J end by 7 bases, with 10 bases between. This CDR3 has 14 residues. CDR3 sequence reads: CASSEATRRQPQHF. Here the CDR3 DNA reads TGTGCCAGCAGTGAAGCGACACGGAGGCAGCCCCAGCATTTT.

The gene calls are TRBV10-3 and TRBJ1-1; 7 bases align to TRBD1. This CDR3 has 12 residues. With 8 bases clipped from V and 4 bases from J, the junction kept 4 bases outside the gene matches. Germline CDR1 and CDR2: ENHRY and SYGVKD. The CDR3 nucleotides read TGTGCCATCGGGACAGACCCCACTGAAGCTTTCTTT. Protein sequence: CAIGTDPTEAFF.

V is TRBV19 and J is TRBJ1-3; TRBD1 aligns across 9 bases. The germline V gene encodes CDR1 LNHDA and CDR2 SQIVND (reference sequence). J lost 2 bases, V lost 8 bases, and 4 bases had no gene match. This CDR3 is 14 amino acids long. CDR3 sequence: CASSDRGPGNTIYF. In DNA, the CDR3 is TGTGCCAGTTCGGACAGGGGTCCTGGAAACACCATATATTTT.

This clone was seen a single time. The chain uses TRBV27 and TRBJ2-1; D possibly corresponds to TRBD2 (5 bases). Germline V lookup: CDR1 MNHEY, CDR2 SMNVEV (reference sequence). This CDR3 comprises 15 residues. Trimming took off 1 base at V and 0 bases at J, with 7 bases between the two ends. This CDR3 is CASSLFEGSYNEQFF. The CDR3 DNA follows: TGTGCCAGCAGTTTATTCGAGGGCTCCTACAATGAGCAGTTCTTC.

The chain carries TRBV11-2 and TRBJ1-3, with D perhaps matching TRBD1 (5 bases). The germline gives CDR1 SGHAT, CDR2 FQNNGV. Trimming pared 0 bases from V and 3 bases from J, leaving 9 bases between. This CDR3 spans 15 amino acids. The CDR3 loop reads CASSLDGGVGNTIYF. The CDR3 region has the DNA TGTGCCAGCAGCTTAGATGGAGGGGTTGGAAACACCATATATTTT.

The chain has TRBV5-4 and TRBJ2-3; D gene uncertain. V was shortened by 7 bases and J by 0 bases, with 9 bases between the two germline ends. The CDR3 totals 13 residues. Germline CDR1 SGHNT, CDR2 YYREEE (reference sequence). CDR3 bases: TGTGCCAGCGGCCAGTCTAGCACAGATACGCAGTATTTT. This gives the protein CASGQSSTDTQYF.

The chain couples TRBV5-1 to TRBJ1-1; 10 nucleotides match TRBD1. The CDR3 loop spans 16 amino acids. Germline values: CDR1 SGHRS, CDR2 YFSETQ. With V trimmed by 3 bases and J by 10 bases, 15 bases remained unmatched. CDR3 protein: CASSSTTTDRGHGAFF. Written as DNA, the CDR3 is TGCGCCAGCAGCTCCACAACCACCGACAGGGGGCATGGAGCTTTCTTT.

The chain combines TRBV6-5 with TRBJ1-2; possible D gene TRBD1, 6 bases. Germline CDR1 reads MNHEY; CDR2 reads SVGAGI. This CDR3 is built from 13 residues. V lost 9 bases to trimming and J lost 3 bases, with 14 bases between them. The CDR3 DNA is TGTGCCAGTCGCTCAGGGGTTGACTATGGCTACACCTTC. Translated: CASRSGVDYGYTF.

This clone was counted a few times. The chain's CDR3 is CAISESKDRENYGYTF. In DNA form, the CDR3 reads TGTGCCATCAGTGAGTCAAAGGACAGGGAAAACTATGGCTACACCTTC. The rearrangement links TRBV10-3 to TRBJ1-2; 8 bases agree with TRBD1. The germline V gene encodes CDR1 ENHRY and CDR2 SYGVKD. The J segment lost 2 bases and the V segment lost 0 bases, leaving 5 bases of the junction unmatched. The CDR3 is 16 amino acids.

The rearrangement uses TRBV4-1 and TRBJ1-1; no clear D. V was cut by 4 bases and J by 7 bases, with 10 bases left in between. The germline V gene encodes CDR1 MGHRA and CDR2 YSYEKL. The CDR3 is 12 residues long. The CDR3 protein is CASSRASGEAFF. The CDR3 DNA follows: TGCGCCAGCAGCCGGGCCAGCGGTGAAGCTTTCTTT.

The V and J genes are TRBV11-2 and TRBJ2-3; a weak D match, TRBD1 (5 bases). The CDR3 sequence is 13 residues long. With 5 bases removed from V and 2 bases from J, the gap between germline ends came to 8 bases. From germline, CDR1 is SGHAT and CDR2 FQNNGV. The CDR3 is CASSKGNTDTQYF. The DNA for the CDR3 is TGTGCCAGCAGCAAGGGGAACACAGATACGCAGTATTTT.

The V gene is TRBV27, the J gene TRBJ1-2, with no clear D. Germline lookup yields CDR1 MNHEY and CDR2 SMNVEV (reference sequence). CDR3 length: 14 residues. The V end was cut by 4 bases, the J end by 0 bases, with 9 bases between. CDR3: CASSSLGTNYGYTF. In nucleotides, the CDR3 is TGTGCCAGCAGTTCGCTCGGGACTAACTATGGCTACACCTTC.

The chain is built from TRBV7-2 and TRBJ1-3; possible D gene TRBD1, 6 bases. Germline V gene lookup returns CDR1 SGHTA and CDR2 FQGNSA. The CDR3 contains 15 residues. The V end was cut by 1 base, the J end by 4 bases, with 11 bases between. For the CDR3, the DNA is TGTGCCAGCAGCTTAGGGCAGGGGCCAGGAAACACCATATATTTT. It translates to CASSLGQGPGNTIYF.

The gene calls are TRBV5-4 and TRBJ2-1, with 7 bases aligning to TRBD2. Germline CDR1 is SGHNT and CDR2 is YYREEE (reference sequence). V lost 5 bases, J lost 0 bases, and 8 bases stayed unmatched. This CDR3 is built from 16 residues. CDR3 sequence reads: CASRPTSTSSYNEQFF. The CDR3, as DNA: TGTGCCAGCAGACCGACTAGCACGAGCTCCTACAATGAGCAGTTCTTC.

The gene calls are TRBV5-1 and TRBJ1-1, with 10 bases that match TRBD1. This CDR3 spans 15 amino acids. Germline values: CDR1 SGHRS, CDR2 YFSETQ. The V gene end was trimmed by 4 bases and the J gene end by 0 bases; junction bases not matched to a gene: 3. The CDR3: CASSGTGAMNTEAFF. The CDR3 DNA reads TGCGCCAGCAGCGGGACAGGGGCAATGAACACTGAAGCTTTCTTT.

V gene TRBV6-1 combines with J gene TRBJ2-7; TRBD1 matches 7 bases. The CDR3 is made up of 15 amino acids. J was trimmed by 6 bases and V by 2 bases; bases with no gene match: 10. Germline V CDR1 and CDR2: MNHNS, SASEGT. The chain's CDR3 is CASSETKGQWSEQYF. Written as DNA, the CDR3 is TGTGCCAGCAGTGAAACTAAGGGACAGTGGTCCGAGCAGTACTTC.